Here is one T cell receptor beta chain with its context. Its antigen remains undetermined. Qualities for individual bases were not recorded, and no much larger clone is one base off. Libraries were made using the immunoSEQ multiplex PCR assay. For the multiplex PCR, a mixture combining 60 forward primers for TCR Vbeta segments and 13 reverse primers for TCR Jbeta segments was used. The CDR3 region of rearranged TCR beta genes was amplified from genomic DNA with a multiplex PCR assay. The Illumina HiSeq System was used to sequence the amplified TCR beta libraries as 87-base-pair reads. In the original analysis: A later analysis counted tens of millions of unique TCR beta chains across the approximately 700 repertoires, and roughly 9.9 million of these chains were shared by at least two donors. To remove PCR and sequencing errors, raw reads were error-corrected and collapsed into unique sequences using a nearest-neighbor algorithm that merged closely related sequences. Alignment of CDR3 sequences to IMGT reference sequences was used to assign V, D and J gene segments. For a sequence to be retained, a match of at least six nucleotides was required to both a V gene segment and a J gene segment. A rearrangement counted as productive if the CDR3 had no stop codons and remained in frame with V and J, and every other rearrangement counted as non-productive. CDR3 was defined according to IMGT convention as the region running from the second conserved V-encoded cysteine to the conserved J-encoded phenylalanine. The earlier analysis of fewer than 750 of the donors excluded sequences that lacked an unambiguous match to a single V gene segment. An earlier analysis of roughly 590 of the donors called V segments functional above 56.7% productive rearrangements and segregating when the between-donor standard deviation exceeded 5%. A statistical classification framework was built for diagnosing cytomegalovirus status from the catalog of TCR beta chain sequences. In a later analysis, TCR nucleotide sequences were compared against IMGT/GENE-DB human TR gene sequences so that V and J genes could be assigned. A later analysis assigned CDR3 sequences and most-parsimonious VDJ recombination scenarios with the TCRdist pipeline. A later analysis defined each TCR beta chain by its CDR3 amino acid sequence plus V-gene family, and excluded reads lacking a unique V-gene family. As a way to deal with suspected cross-contamination and a sequencing artifact, a later analysis dropped roughly 600 nucleotide sequences that were highly shared and had low generation probability. In a later analysis, a clonal expansion index for each public chain was calculated from normalized within-repertoire ranks of inferred template counts. A later analysis computed generation probabilities with a VDJ recombination model fitted to out-of-frame rearrangements, and checked the results against IGoR. Hypergeometric tests were used in a later analysis to score TCR-TCR, TCR-HLA and TCR-CMV co-occurrence, with a repertoire-size bias correction applied to the TCR pairs. False discovery rates were estimated in a later analysis by permuting HLA or CMV assignments 20 times. In a later analysis, co-occurring TCRs were grouped using DBSCAN, with TCRdist sequence similarity added in when clustering inside HLA-allele-positive subsets. Repertoires with fewer than 30,000 or more than 120,000 public chains were left out of co-occurrence clustering, as were five repertoires with anomalous nucleotide sharing. TCRdb's version of the immuneACCESS table is confined to in-frame rearrangements and falls short of the full clone set. An unresolved V gene accounts for under half of the shortfall where checked; the remainder is of unknown origin. V and J calls and clone size are those listed in that table; D and trimming were worked out from the DNA. The sample yields approximately 100,000 clones; 85% were counted once. The ten biggest clones cover over 7% of the sample.

At the junction V is shortened by 2 bases and J by 0 bases; bases outside the gene matches: 13. Including cysteine and phenylalanine, the CDR3 has 21 amino acids. Solely the CDR3 DNA is kept, with 63 bases framed from the first base. The germline V gene specifies SGHRS as CDR1 and YFSETQ as CDR2. The cohort was made up of several hundred healthy bone marrow donors. All cohort members were sampled while nominally healthy, although unrecorded immune exposures were likely present. The donor was CMV seropositive and belonged to the group of 250 to 300 seropositive cohort members. Every donor gave a peripheral blood sample, and the peripheral blood mononuclear cells from that sample were used for TCR beta sequencing. Genomic DNA extraction from the blood cell samples was performed with the Qiagen DNeasy Blood Extraction Kit. The data were taken from a study of cytomegalovirus exposure and HLA in healthy donors (dated by TCRdb to between 2016 and 2019). Turning to the overall study: In an earlier analysis of some 550 of the donors, 276 Gb of sequence data and 117 million unique TCR beta sequences from 180 million or so T cells were reported. The aim of the study was to test whether cataloging public T cell receptors could identify signatures of past pathogen exposure. Across 300 to 400 genotyped donors of the cohort, an average of approximately 220,000 unique TCR beta nucleotide sequences per donor were sequenced, and 15% to 20% of those sequences were non-productive. The study combined high-throughput TCR immunosequencing, statistical association of individual TCRs with disease status, and machine learning to predict cytomegalovirus infection status. All discovery cohort repertoires had been generated using a single sequencing platform. To study patterns of TCR occurrence, a later analysis re-analyzed previously published TCR beta repertoires from 500 to 850 donors and added high-resolution HLA genotyping. Both class I and class II loci were covered by HLA typing, at four-digit resolution. Roughly 5 DR-DQ haplotypes were handled as single units for association and clustering, since linkage in the cohort was strong. An early release covering roughly 600 HLA-typed donors comprised 250 to 350 gigabases of sequencing data and 85 million or so unique TCR sequences. A later genetic analysis took genome-wide SNP genotypes for about three fifths of the 666 donors and used that subset as a discovery cohort. The number of typed donors differed by locus: about 620-630 for A, B, C, DRB1 and DQB1; 500 to 550 for DQA1; 606 for DPA1; and some 470 for DPB1. The later analysis used no new phenotypic data to find candidate immune exposures, relying instead on TCR beta sequences and their occurrence across donors. Besides the first cohort of approximately 670 subjects, a separate validation cohort made up of roughly 130 different subjects was used. Of the 300 to 400 genotyped donors, roughly 80% fell in the genetic ancestry cluster associated with self-reported Caucasian donors. Donor age, sex, ethnicity and CMV serostatus were collected together with the repertoire data. The study profiled the T cell repertoires of under 700 subjects by immunosequencing and related them to cytomegalovirus serostatus. An earlier analysis of 587 of the donors used high-throughput TCR beta sequencing to judge whether each TCR beta V gene segment behaved as functional or pseudogenic.

Study-level results and caveats: The sequencing pipeline was judged likely to have produced a cluster of highly shared sequence variants as a technical artifact. In a later analysis, most CMV-associated TCR beta chains were found to appear HLA-restricted, with HLA associations seemingly driven largely by CMV exposure. A later analysis found that HLA-associated TCR beta chains were more clonally expanded and had lower generation probabilities than equally common non-associated chains. For the cohort, immune exposure information was limited to CMV serostatus. Seventeen rarely observed V segments, including chromosome 9 orphons, were excluded from the earlier analysis of about 500 of the donors because counts were too low. Compared with the roughly 700-donor mean, donors in an Asian-associated ancestry cluster had fewer N-insertions in productive TCRs, according to a later genetic analysis. Correlated functional status among segregating V segments might reflect linkage disequilibrium, but an unknown experimental factor could not be ruled out. A later analysis associated roughly 17,000 TCR beta sequences with specific HLA alleles at a false discovery rate of 0.05. In the study, roughly 160 TCR beta chains were listed as associated with cytomegalovirus. According to the authors, the approach could potentially be generalized to other disease states and immunological phenotypes. The classifier was reported to diagnose cytomegalovirus status with high specificity and sensitivity in both the original cohort and the validation cohort. A further reported finding was that TCR beta sequences accurately predicted the HLA-A and HLA-B alleles for most subjects in the first cohort. In a later analysis, several top co-occurrence clusters were reported to appear linked to parvovirus B19, influenza, CMV and Epstein-Barr virus. When HLA alleles, especially DR and DQ, strongly co-occurred, TCR associations were difficult to assign to individual alleles. Because HLA typing was unavailable for some donors at each locus, only the typed subset was used in association tests. In vitro tests confirmed that three of the cytomegalovirus-associated TCR beta chains recognize cytomegalovirus antigens. In a later analysis, TCR association rates were found to vary across HLA loci, with the most associated TCRs seen for DRB1 alleles and the fewest for HLA-C alleles. Roughly uniform sequencing depth across donors was assumed in presence/absence analyses, although this assumption may not hold. Only TCR beta chains were sequenced in this cohort, and the absence of alpha or paired-chain data limited detectable features. A later genetic analysis associated a missense DCLRE1C variant with V-gene and J-gene trimming of TCR beta chains, and an independent cohort replicated the association. Broadly in line with IMGT annotations, most TCR beta V segments showed up in productive rearrangements about 87% or about 30% of the time in an earlier analysis of roughly 590 of the donors. The 87-base-pair reads could not distinguish some IMGT-functional V segments, including TRBV6-2 and TRBV6-3, so those segments were excluded. While some public TCRs were present in many individuals, most TCR sequences turned up only very rarely across donors.

Sequenced sample: PBMCs. The chain is made from TRBV5-1 and TRBJ2-1; a stretch of 14 junction bases matches TRBD2. This sequence originates from a man in his forties in good health and CMV-seropositive. The CDR3 sequence is CASSFLPPGTSGSYSYNEQFF. The sequenced DNA: TGCGCCAGCAGCTTTTTACCCCCCGGGACTAGCGGGAGTTACTCCTACAATGAGCAGTTCTTC.